This TCR beta chain came from a study of T cells in Graves' hyperthyroidism and ophthalmopathy. The overall study: At the time of initial diagnosis and before any treatment, peripheral blood was collected. The study's findings and limits: Among clonotypes expanded in thyroid above 0.001, most were also found in blood.

Diagnosis rested on symptoms, serum thyroxine and TRAb, thyroid ultrasound, and orbital computed tomography. PBMCs were collected from an approximately 9 ml volume of fresh peripheral blood. Amplified regions were TCR beta CDR3 sequences from RNA transcripts. HTBI primers were the set used in a first-round RT-PCR of the TCR CDR3. MiXCR, run by TCRdb on the multiplex PCR reads, gives a single entry per CDR3 protein. The sample records fewer than 650,000 distinct CDR3 sequences, 14% being singletons. This clonotype showed up many times. The antigen remains undetermined. The junction does not match germline at one end; this may be a read error. This receptor was taken from a woman under 30 with Graves' ophthalmopathy. Sequencing was carried out using blood.

CDR3 DNA sequence: TGCAGCGTCGAAGGACGCCCGGTGAGCGGTGGCTACACCTTC. This codes for CSVEGRPVSGGYTF. J is TRBJ1-2 and V is TRBV29-1; D not certain. CDR3 size: 14 residues. Germline CDR1 is SQVTM and CDR2 is ANQGSEA.